These T cell receptor beta chains were read from a single sample in a study of T cell responses to AZD1222 COVID-19 vaccine. Some clones are missing from TCRdb's copy, which holds only in-frame ones; the method was immunoSEQ multiplex PCR. The table shows 100,000 to 150,000 clones, with around 93% occurring only once. The input for sequencing was peripheral blood, taken 28 days after the second AZD1222 dose. These receptors all come from an adult who received the AZD1222 COVID-19 vaccine. The CDR3 runs from the conserved cysteine through the conserved F or W. The order of the fields is V gene, D gene, clone size, J gene, CDR3 DNA, CDR3 protein. A D gene is named only where the DNA matches it firmly. Clone size appears in some rows only: once, few, many, or a class for an expanded clone.

v_call: TRBV29-1
d_call: TRBD1
clone_size: NA
j_call: TRBJ1-2
cdr3_nt: TGCAGCGCAGGACAGGGGGTGGATGGCTACACCTTC
cdr3_aa: CSAGQGVDGYTF

v_call: TRBV7-9
d_call: NA
clone_size: NA
j_call: TRBJ1-1
cdr3_nt: TGTGCCAGCAGCTTCCCGAAAGGGGTTGACTGGGGCACTGAAGCTTTCTTT
cdr3_aa: CASSFPKGVDWGTEAFF

v_call: TRBV6-5
d_call: NA
clone_size: NA
j_call: TRBJ1-2
cdr3_nt: TGTGCCAGCACAGGTGCTAACTATGGCTACACCTTC
cdr3_aa: CASTGANYGYTF

v_call: TRBV29-1
d_call: NA
clone_size: once
j_call: TRBJ1-3
cdr3_nt: TGCAGCGTTGAGGGGTATGGAAACACCATATATTTT
cdr3_aa: CSVEGYGNTIYF

v_call: TRBV28
d_call: NA
clone_size: NA
j_call: TRBJ1-1
cdr3_nt: TGTGCCAGCAGCCCCGTTGAGCCTAGCTACCTAGAAGCTTTCTTT
cdr3_aa: CASSPVEPSYLEAFF

v_call: TRBV13
d_call: NA
clone_size: once
j_call: TRBJ2-5
cdr3_nt: TGTGCCAGCAGCTTCTCCAGGGTTGAGACCCAGTACTTC
cdr3_aa: CASSFSRVETQYF

v_call: TRBV12-5
d_call: NA
clone_size: NA
j_call: TRBJ2-3
cdr3_nt: TGTGCTAGTGGTTTGACGCTCACAGATACGCAGTATTTT
cdr3_aa: CASGLTLTDTQYF

v_call: TRBV7-8
d_call: TRBD2
clone_size: NA
j_call: TRBJ2-1
cdr3_nt: TGTGCCAGCAGCTCAAGCGGGAGAAAGTACAATGAGCAGTTCTTC
cdr3_aa: CASSSSGRKYNEQFF

v_call: TRBV4-3
d_call: TRBD1
clone_size: NA
j_call: TRBJ2-7
cdr3_nt: TGCGCCAGCAGCCAAGCCCAGGGGGCCTACGAGCAGTACTTC
cdr3_aa: CASSQAQGAYEQYF

v_call: TRBV7-9
d_call: TRBD1
clone_size: NA
j_call: TRBJ1-1
cdr3_nt: TGTGCCAGCAGCTTACTCCGACAGGGTGGGACTGAAGCTTTCTTT
cdr3_aa: CASSLLRQGGTEAFF

v_call: TRBV20-1
d_call: NA
clone_size: NA
j_call: TRBJ2-7
cdr3_nt: TGCAGTGCTGGTCGCCTTTACGAGCAGTACTTC
cdr3_aa: CSAGRLYEQYF

v_call: TRBV7-2
d_call: NA
clone_size: NA
j_call: TRBJ2-1
cdr3_nt: TGTGCCAGCATCTCCCCCCCGGTGCGGGAGCAGTTCTTC
cdr3_aa: CASISPPVREQFF

v_call: TRBV7-2
d_call: TRBD2
clone_size: once
j_call: TRBJ2-7
cdr3_nt: TGTGCCAGCAGCCAATCTAGCGGGGGGACTCCTTGGGAGCAGTACTTC
cdr3_aa: CASSQSSGGTPWEQYF

v_call: TRBV10-3
d_call: TRBD1
clone_size: NA
j_call: TRBJ1-2
cdr3_nt: TGTGCCATCAGTGAGACCCGGGACAGAGGTTTCTATGGCTACACCTTC
cdr3_aa: CAISETRDRGFYGYTF

v_call: TRBV4-2
d_call: TRBD2
clone_size: NA
j_call: TRBJ2-2
cdr3_nt: TGTGCCAGCCCCGGGGGGGGTGGAAACACCGGGGAGCTGTTTTTT
cdr3_aa: CASPGGGGNTGELFF

v_call: TRBV3-1/TRBV3-2
d_call: NA
clone_size: NA
j_call: TRBJ2-7
cdr3_nt: TGTGCCAGCAGCCAAGGTCCGTCAGGGACCTACGAGCAGTACTTC
cdr3_aa: CASSQGPSGTYEQYF

v_call: TRBV6-5
d_call: NA
clone_size: NA
j_call: TRBJ1-1
cdr3_nt: TGTGCCAGCAGTTACTTCCGGTACACTGAAGCTTTCTTT
cdr3_aa: CASSYFRYTEAFF

v_call: TRBV10-3
d_call: TRBD1
clone_size: NA
j_call: TRBJ1-1
cdr3_nt: TGTGCCATTAAACAGGGGACCACTGAAGCTTTCTTT
cdr3_aa: CAIKQGTTEAFF

v_call: TRBV20-1
d_call: NA
clone_size: NA
j_call: TRBJ1-4
cdr3_nt: TGCAGTGCTAGTTTGGGCACATCAAATGAAAAACTGTTTTTT
cdr3_aa: CSASLGTSNEKLFF

v_call: TRBV28
d_call: NA
clone_size: once
j_call: TRBJ1-2
cdr3_nt: TGTGCCAGCTCATTGGGGGACTATGGCTACACCTTC
cdr3_aa: CASSLGDYGYTF

v_call: TRBV7-9
d_call: TRBD1
clone_size: NA
j_call: TRBJ2-3
cdr3_nt: TGTGCCAGCAGCTTATCTCAGGGGGCGGATACGCAGTATTTT
cdr3_aa: CASSLSQGADTQYF

v_call: TRBV7-2
d_call: NA
clone_size: NA
j_call: TRBJ1-5
cdr3_nt: TGTGCCAGCAGCTTAGACAGGAGTCTTAATCAGCCCCAGCATTTT
cdr3_aa: CASSLDRSLNQPQHF

v_call: TRBV27
d_call: NA
clone_size: NA
j_call: TRBJ2-5
cdr3_nt: TGTGCCAGCAAACTGGAGGGAATGGAGACCCAGTACTTC
cdr3_aa: CASKLEGMETQYF

v_call: TRBV6-1
d_call: NA
clone_size: NA
j_call: TRBJ1-1
cdr3_nt: TGTGCCAGCAGTCTACAGGGAACTGACACTGAAGCTTTCTTT
cdr3_aa: CASSLQGTDTEAFF

v_call: TRBV12-5
d_call: TRBD1
clone_size: NA
j_call: TRBJ2-7
cdr3_nt: TGTGCTAGTGGTTCTGGACAGGGGTACTCCTACGAGCAGTACTTC
cdr3_aa: CASGSGQGYSYEQYF

v_call: TRBV6-2/TRBV6-3
d_call: TRBD1
clone_size: NA
j_call: TRBJ1-2
cdr3_nt: TGTGCCAGCAGTTTGTGGACAGGGGCGAACTATGGCTACACCTTC
cdr3_aa: CASSLWTGANYGYTF

v_call: TRBV11-3
d_call: TRBD2
clone_size: NA
j_call: TRBJ2-3
cdr3_nt: TGTGCCAGCAGCTTCGGCGGGAGGGCCACAGATACGCAGTATTTT
cdr3_aa: CASSFGGRATDTQYF

v_call: TRBV11-2
d_call: TRBD1
clone_size: once
j_call: TRBJ1-1
cdr3_nt: TGTGCCAGCAGCACATGGACAGGGGGCGTCACTGAAGCTTTCTTT
cdr3_aa: CASSTWTGGVTEAFF

v_call: TRBV5-4
d_call: NA
clone_size: NA
j_call: TRBJ2-5
cdr3_nt: TGTGCCAGCAGCTCTCCCACAGGGCCGGAGACCCAGTACTTC
cdr3_aa: CASSSPTGPETQYF

v_call: TRBV5-8
d_call: NA
clone_size: NA
j_call: TRBJ1-5
cdr3_nt: TGTGCCAGCAGCTTTCAGGGAAGAAGCAATCAGCCCCAGCATTTT
cdr3_aa: CASSFQGRSNQPQHF

v_call: TRBV9
d_call: TRBD2
clone_size: NA
j_call: TRBJ2-1
cdr3_nt: TGTGCCAGCAGCGTAGAAGCGGGAAACTCCTACAATGAGCAGTTCTTC
cdr3_aa: CASSVEAGNSYNEQFF

v_call: TRBV5-8
d_call: TRBD1
clone_size: once
j_call: TRBJ1-4
cdr3_nt: TGTGCCAGCAGCAAGGGACAGGGGACCGCAACTAATGAAAAACTGTTTTTT
cdr3_aa: CASSKGQGTATNEKLFF

v_call: TRBV5-1
d_call: TRBD1
clone_size: NA
j_call: TRBJ1-4
cdr3_nt: TGCGCCAGCAGCCGGACAGGGAATAATGAAAAACTGTTTTTT
cdr3_aa: CASSRTGNNEKLFF

v_call: TRBV11-2
d_call: NA
clone_size: NA
j_call: TRBJ2-5
cdr3_nt: TGTGCCAGCAGCTCTATCCGGGAGACCCAGTACTTC
cdr3_aa: CASSSIRETQYF

v_call: TRBV5-4
d_call: NA
clone_size: NA
j_call: TRBJ1-1
cdr3_nt: TGTGCCAGCAGCTTGGTAAGCAGAAACACTGAAGCTTTCTTT
cdr3_aa: CASSLVSRNTEAFF

v_call: TRBV19
d_call: NA
clone_size: NA
j_call: TRBJ1-1
cdr3_nt: TGTGCCAGTAGTCAAATAAACACTGAAGCTTTCTTT
cdr3_aa: CASSQINTEAFF

v_call: TRBV27
d_call: NA
clone_size: NA
j_call: TRBJ2-1
cdr3_nt: TGTGCCAGCAGTTCCGGGAGCTCCTACAATGAGCAGTTCTTC
cdr3_aa: CASSSGSSYNEQFF

v_call: TRBV7-2
d_call: NA
clone_size: NA
j_call: TRBJ1-2
cdr3_nt: TGTGCCAGCAGCCCAGGACAGCCCAACTATGGCTACACCTTC
cdr3_aa: CASSPGQPNYGYTF

v_call: TRBV6-5
d_call: NA
clone_size: NA
j_call: TRBJ1-1
cdr3_nt: TGTGCCAGCAGGGTCAAGACCACTGAAGCTTTCTTT
cdr3_aa: CASRVKTTEAFF

v_call: TRBV6-5
d_call: TRBD1
clone_size: NA
j_call: TRBJ1-1
cdr3_nt: TGTGCCAGCAGTTACTCATCCAGGGGGGACACTGAAGCTTTCTTT
cdr3_aa: CASSYSSRGDTEAFF

v_call: TRBV2
d_call: NA
clone_size: NA
j_call: TRBJ1-2
cdr3_nt: TGTGCCAGCAGTAGCGGACAGCTCGTAGGCTACACCTTC
cdr3_aa: CASSSGQLVGYTF

v_call: TRBV9
d_call: TRBD1
clone_size: NA
j_call: TRBJ1-6
cdr3_nt: TGTGCCAGCAGCGTCGGGACAGGGGGAAATTCACCCCTCCACTTT
cdr3_aa: CASSVGTGGNSPLHF

v_call: TRBV7-2
d_call: NA
clone_size: NA
j_call: TRBJ2-3
cdr3_nt: TGTGCCAGCAGTCGGGACCGCCATAGCACAGATACGCAGTATTTT
cdr3_aa: CASSRDRHSTDTQYF